This TCR beta chain comes out of a study of OX40 agonist ivuxolimab in advanced cancers. Study-wide points: Clonal expansion was seen in CD4+ and CD8+ blood T cells by week 6 at 0.1 to 3.0 mg/kg.

Germline V lookup: CDR1 SGHNT, CDR2 YYREEE (reference sequence). CDR3 length: 17 amino acids. J lost 3 bases, V lost 5 bases, and 9 bases had no gene match. As to this clone: Its antigen is as yet unknown.

The protocol was immunoSEQ multiplex PCR, while the TCRdb copy is restricted to in-frame clones and leaves out a portion. The repertoire holds tens of thousands of clones, with roughly 89% as singletons. The sequence came from an adult with an advanced solid tumor such as melanoma, head and neck, liver or kidney cancer. The J gene is TRBJ2-1, the V gene TRBV5-4, with 12 nucleotides matching TRBD2. This material consisted of CD4+ or CD8+ T cells sorted from blood, taken in a trial of the OX40 agonist ivuxolimab. CDR3: CASSHSSGGALYNEQFF. The CDR3 DNA sequence: TGTGCCAGCAGTCATTCTAGCGGGGGGGCTCTCTACAATGAGCAGTTCTTC. Based on the CDR3 plus reference TRBV5-4 and TRBJ2-1, the full variable domain is ETGVTQSPTHLIKTRGQQVTLRCSSQSGHNTVSWYQQALGQGPQFIFQYYREEENGRGNFPPRFSGLQFPNYSSELNVNALELDDSALYLCASSHSSGGALYNEQFFGPGTRLTVL.